This T cell receptor beta chain was identified in a study of cytomegalovirus exposure and HLA in healthy donors (dated by TCRdb to about 2017). Some background on the complete study: An earlier analysis of approximately 640 of the donors reported approximately 300 Gb of sequence data and around 110 million unique TCR beta sequences from about 200 million T cells. Among 300 to 450 genotyped donors of the cohort, an average of about 240,000 unique TCR beta nucleotide sequences were sequenced per donor, roughly 20% of them non-productive. Of the roughly 400 genotyped donors, 70% to 90% were placed in the genetic ancestry cluster associated with self-reported Caucasian donors. The T cell repertoires of 666 subjects were profiled by immunosequencing and related to cytomegalovirus serostatus. Every repertoire in the discovery cohort had been generated on one and the same sequencing platform. A later genetic analysis used genome-wide SNP genotypes for about 60% of the roughly 700 donors, treating that subset as a discovery cohort. Donor age, sex, ethnicity and CMV serostatus were compiled together with the repertoire data. Rather than drawing on any new phenotypic data, the later analysis identified candidate immune exposures from TCR beta sequences and the way those sequences occurred across donors. To decide whether each TCR beta V gene segment behaved as functional or pseudogenic, an earlier analysis of fewer than 750 of the donors relied on high-throughput TCR beta sequencing. About 300 gigabases of sequencing data and 70 million to 85 million unique TCR sequences were included in an early release covering roughly 700 HLA-typed donors. The number of typed donors differed by locus: 629-630 for A, B, C, DRB1 and DQB1; approximately 520 for DQA1; roughly 600 for DPA1; and some 450 for DPB1. To predict cytomegalovirus infection status, the study combined high-throughput TCR immunosequencing, statistical association of individual TCRs with disease status, and machine learning. Roughly 5 DR-DQ haplotypes were handled as single units for association and clustering, since linkage in the cohort was strong. Both class I and class II loci were covered by HLA typing, at four-digit resolution. The study was designed to test whether signatures of past pathogen exposure could be identified by cataloging public T cell receptors. A later analysis re-analyzed previously published TCR beta repertoires from 660 or so donors and added high-resolution HLA genotyping to study TCR occurrence patterns. Besides the first cohort of 666 subjects, a separate validation cohort made up of 120 different subjects was used. Results and caveats for the whole study, not just this receptor: Most TCR sequences were seen in very few donors, while some public TCRs were found in many individuals. In this cohort, only TCR beta chains were sequenced, and detectable features were limited by the absence of alpha or paired-chain data. A later genetic analysis reported fewer N-insertions in productive TCRs among donors in an Asian-associated ancestry cluster than the roughly 700-donor mean. The presence/absence analyses assumed that sequencing depth was roughly uniform across donors, and that assumption may not be true. Because HLA typing was missing for some donors at each locus, association tests included only the typed subset. Compared with equally common non-associated chains, HLA-associated TCR beta chains in a later analysis were more clonally expanded and had lower generation probabilities. Broadly in line with IMGT annotations, most TCR beta V segments showed up in productive rearrangements about 90% or about 30% of the time in an earlier analysis of a few hundred of the donors. Because counts were too low, seventeen rarely observed V segments, including chromosome 9 orphons, were left out of the earlier analysis of approximately 500 of the donors. The study gave a list of some 150 TCR beta chains associated with cytomegalovirus. A later analysis found that most CMV-associated TCR beta chains appeared HLA-restricted, with HLA associations seemingly driven largely by CMV exposure. In a later analysis, several top co-occurrence clusters were reported to appear linked to parvovirus B19, influenza, CMV and Epstein-Barr virus. The sequencing pipeline was judged likely to have produced a cluster of highly shared sequence variants as a technical artifact. Specific HLA alleles were associated with around 18,000 TCR beta sequences at a false discovery rate of 0.05 in a later analysis. A few of the identified cytomegalovirus-associated TCR beta chains were confirmed in vitro to be specific for cytomegalovirus antigens. The authors suggested that the approach could potentially be extended to other disease states and immunological phenotypes. CMV serostatus was the only immune exposure information available for the cohort. Correlated functional status among segregating V segments might reflect linkage disequilibrium, but an unknown experimental factor could not be ruled out. The classifier was reported to diagnose cytomegalovirus status with high specificity and sensitivity in both the original cohort and the validation cohort. Because the 87-base-pair reads could not distinguish some IMGT-functional V segments, including TRBV6-2 and TRBV6-3, those segments were excluded. A further reported finding was that TCR beta sequences accurately predicted the HLA-A and HLA-B alleles for most subjects in the first cohort. In a later genetic analysis, a missense DCLRE1C variant was associated with V-gene and J-gene trimming of TCR beta chains, and the association was replicated in an independent cohort. According to a later analysis, TCR association rates differed among HLA loci, with DRB1 alleles showing the most associated TCRs and HLA-C alleles showing the fewest. When HLA alleles, especially DR and DQ, strongly co-occurred, TCR associations were difficult to assign to individual alleles.

The library was made by the immunoSEQ multiplex PCR assay. The multiplex PCR relied on a mix of 60 forward primers for TCR Vbeta segments and 13 reverse primers for TCR Jbeta segments. The CDR3 region of rearranged TCR beta genes was amplified from genomic DNA with a multiplex PCR assay. Amplified TCR beta libraries were sequenced as 87-base-pair reads on the Illumina HiSeq System. As for the authors' bioinformatics: In a later analysis, 80 million or so unique TCR beta chains were counted across the approximately 670 repertoires, and roughly 10 million of these chains were shared by at least two donors. Raw reads were error-corrected and collapsed into unique sequences by a nearest-neighbor algorithm in which closely related sequences were merged to remove PCR and sequencing errors. V, D and J gene segments were assigned by aligning CDR3 sequences to IMGT reference sequences. For a sequence to be retained, a match of at least six nucleotides to both a V gene segment and a J gene segment was required. Rearrangements were classified as productive when the CDR3 lacked stop codons and remained in frame with V and J, and all other rearrangements were classified as non-productive. CDR3 was defined according to IMGT convention as the region running from the second conserved V-encoded cysteine to the conserved J-encoded phenylalanine. The earlier analysis of about 640 of the donors excluded any sequence lacking an unambiguous match to a single V gene segment. In an earlier analysis of some 590 of the donors, V segments were called functional above 56.7% productive rearrangements and were called segregating when the between-donor standard deviation exceeded 5%. To diagnose cytomegalovirus status from the catalog of TCR beta chain sequences, a statistical classification framework was built. A later analysis assigned V and J genes by comparing TCR nucleotide sequences with IMGT/GENE-DB human TR gene sequences. Using the TCRdist pipeline, a later analysis assigned CDR3 sequences along with most-parsimonious VDJ recombination scenarios. In a later analysis, each TCR beta chain was defined by its CDR3 amino acid sequence together with its V-gene family, and reads without a unique V-gene family were excluded. In a later analysis, a few hundred highly shared, low-generation-probability nucleotide sequences were removed to address suspected cross-contamination and a sequencing artifact. For each public chain, a later analysis derived a clonal expansion index from normalized ranks of inferred template counts within each repertoire. A later analysis computed generation probabilities with a VDJ recombination model fitted to out-of-frame rearrangements, and checked the results against IGoR. Hypergeometric tests were used in a later analysis to score TCR-TCR, TCR-HLA and TCR-CMV co-occurrence, with a repertoire-size bias correction applied to the TCR pairs. A later analysis estimated false discovery rates by permuting HLA or CMV assignments 20 times. In a later analysis, co-occurring TCRs were grouped with DBSCAN, and TCRdist sequence similarity was added when clustering was performed within HLA-allele-positive subsets. Co-occurrence clustering excluded repertoires with fewer than 30,000 or more than 120,000 public chains, plus five with anomalous nucleotide sharing. TCRdb's version of the immuneACCESS table is confined to in-frame rearrangements and falls short of the full clone set. An unresolved V gene accounts for under half of the shortfall where checked; the remainder is of unknown origin. V, J and clone size derive from that table, while D and trimming were established from the DNA sequence. Recorded for this sample are about 83,000 clones; roughly 77% of them occurred a single time. More than 3.5% of the sample lies in the top ten.

The cohort consisted of hundreds of healthy bone marrow donors. Cohort members were all nominally healthy when sampled, although unrecorded immune exposures were likely present. The donor tested CMV seronegative, placing the donor among the roughly 400 seronegative members of the cohort. A peripheral blood sample was provided by each donor, and peripheral blood mononuclear cells were used for TCR beta sequencing. The Qiagen DNeasy Blood Extraction Kit was used to extract genomic DNA from the blood cell samples. V is shortened by 5 bases, J by 1 base, and the region joining them spans 12 bases. Inclusive of the bounding cysteine and phenylalanine, the CDR3 is 14 residues long. Only the CDR3 region is kept as DNA, spanning 42 bases read in frame from base 1. Sequences SGHVS (CDR1) and FQNEAQ (CDR2) are obtained from the germline V gene. This clone was counted only a few times. No cognate antigen has been identified for it. No base quality information exists; no much larger clone differs at one position.

The receptor chain draws on TRBV7-8 and TRBJ2-7, with the D gene not clear enough to name. Material for sequencing was PBMCs. The clonotype was recovered from a man between 60 and 70 years old in good health and CMV-seronegative. The CDR3 loop reads CASSPPGLSYEQYF. The nucleotide sequence reads TGTGCCAGCAGCCCTCCAGGCCTTTCCTACGAGCAGTACTTC.